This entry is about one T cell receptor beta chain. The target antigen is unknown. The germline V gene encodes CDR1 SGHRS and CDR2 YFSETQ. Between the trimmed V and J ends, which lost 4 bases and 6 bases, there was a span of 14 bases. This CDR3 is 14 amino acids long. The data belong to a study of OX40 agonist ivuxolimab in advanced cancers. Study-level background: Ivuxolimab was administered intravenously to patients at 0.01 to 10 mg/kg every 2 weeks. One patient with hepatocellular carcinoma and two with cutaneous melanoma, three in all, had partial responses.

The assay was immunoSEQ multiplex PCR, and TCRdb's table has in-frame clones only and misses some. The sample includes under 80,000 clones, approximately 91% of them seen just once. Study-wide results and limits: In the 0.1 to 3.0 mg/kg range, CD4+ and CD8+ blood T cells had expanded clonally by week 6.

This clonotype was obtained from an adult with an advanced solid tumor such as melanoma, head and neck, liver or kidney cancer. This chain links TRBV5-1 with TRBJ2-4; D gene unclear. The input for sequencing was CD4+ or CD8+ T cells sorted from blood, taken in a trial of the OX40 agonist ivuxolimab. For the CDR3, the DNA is TGCGCCAGCAGCCACGGTCTAGGCGGAAACATTCAGTACTTC. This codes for CASSHGLGGNIQYF.